This TCR beta chain comes out of a study of shared clonotypes between healthy human individuals. The germline CDR1 and CDR2 sequences are MNHEY and SMNVEV (reference sequence). There are 14 residues in the CDR3. V lost 2 bases and J 5 bases, leaving 10 bases between the germline ends. CD45RO-negative CD8 cells positively selected for CCR7 made up the naive population, which excluded terminally differentiated effector memory CD45RA+ cells. Remarks on this clone: Its antigen remains unidentified.

Using immunoSEQ multiplex PCR, the repertoire was profiled, and TCRdb retains in-frame clones only, with some absent. The table has about 2.1 million clones, about 93% seen once. Study results and limitations: Measured sharing among donors was expected to vary with sequencing depth. Compared with memory subsets, naive subsets generally had larger estimated richness.

The sample consisted of naive CD8+ T cells from PBMCs. V and J are TRBV27 and TRBJ2-1; D gene unclear. The receptor comes from a man aged 18 to 30 in good health. Some clones in this sample may be carry-over from other donors' samples. CDR3 sequence (DNA): TGTGCCAGCAGTTTACTCGCTGACCACAATGAGCAGTTCTTC. Its translation is CASSLLADHNEQFF.